The next 20 T cell receptor beta chains were all read from a single sample in a study of cytomegalovirus exposure and HLA in healthy donors. Amplification used 60 Vbeta primers and 13 Jbeta primers. TCRdb keeps only in-frame clones here, not all; method: immunoSEQ multiplex PCR. The data hold approximately 97,000 clones, with approximately 80% observed a single time. Sequencing input: PBMCs. Source of these receptors: a woman aged 70-85 years in good health and CMV-seropositive.

The chain's CDR3 is CASSLGEAYEQYF. The DNA of the CDR3 is TGTGCCAGCAGCTTAGGGGAAGCCTACGAGCAGTACTTC. V and J are TRBV5-6 and TRBJ2-7; a weak D match, TRBD1 (5 bases). This CDR3 has 13 amino acids. CDR1 and CDR2 (germline): SGHDT, YYEEEE. Trimming pared 2 bases from V and 2 bases from J, leaving 8 bases between.

V is TRBV27 and J is TRBJ1-5; no clear D. This CDR3 has 16 amino acids. The V end was cut by 4 bases, the J end by 3 bases, with 16 bases between. The germline CDR1 and CDR2 sequences are MNHEY and SMNVEV (reference sequence). CDR3 DNA sequence: TGTGCCAGCAGTTCCAGTGCCGGGGATCCCAATCAGCCCCAGCATTTT. It codes for CASSSSAGDPNQPQHF.

CDR3 amino acids: CASSLAGGYEQYF. The CDR3 nucleotides read TGTGCCAGCAGCTTAGCCGGAGGATACGAGCAGTACTTC. J is TRBJ2-5 and V is TRBV7-9; the D gene is possibly TRBD2 (5 bases). The J call is in doubt because the DNA end fits TRBJ2-7 better. The CDR3 runs to 13 residues. In germline, CDR1 is SEHNR, CDR2 FQNEAQ (reference sequence).

The chain couples TRBV2 to TRBJ1-3, with TRBD1 as a possible D gene (5 bases). This CDR3 has 15 amino acids. Germline V lookup: CDR1 SNHLY, CDR2 FYNNEI. Trimming left V 6 bases short and J 0 bases short, with 12 bases between. The CDR3 sequence is CASRDTSGSGNTIYF. DNA of the CDR3: TGTGCCAGCAGGGACACGTCAGGCTCTGGAAACACCATATATTTT.

This chain uses TRBV29-1 with TRBJ2-4; the match to TRBD2 covers 10 bases. From germline, CDR1 is SQVTM and CDR2 ANQGSEA. This CDR3 is built from 13 residues. V lost 6 bases to trimming and J lost 6 bases; unmatched junction nucleotides: 5. CDR3 sequence (DNA): TGCAGCGTCCTCCTAGCGGGGGCAAACATTCAGTACTTC. This gives the protein CSVLLAGANIQYF.

The J gene is TRBJ1-1, the V gene TRBV5-1; D uncertain. CDR1 and CDR2 from the germline V gene are SGHRS and YFSETQ. The CDR3 extends over 15 amino acids. Trimming took 1 base from V and 1 from J, leaving 11 bases between them. CDR3 DNA sequence: TGCGCCAGCAGCTTGATTGAACAGCAGAACACTGAAGCTTTCTTT. This encodes CASSLIEQQNTEAFF. Full variable domain (outside the CDR3, taken from reference TRBV5-1 and TRBJ1-1): KAGVTQTPRYLIKTRGQQVTLSCSPISGHRSVSWYQQTPGQGLQFLFEYFSETQRNKGNFPGRFSGRQFSNSRSEMNVSTLELGDSALYLCASSLIEQQNTEAFFGQGTRLTVV.

The chain is built from TRBV4-2 and TRBJ2-2; the match to TRBD2 covers 10 bases. V was pared by 1 base and J by 3 bases, with 5 bases of the junction left unmatched. Germline lookup yields CDR1 LGHNA and CDR2 YNFKEQ. This CDR3 contains 17 residues. The CDR3 region has the DNA TGTGCCAGCAGCCAAGTTAAAACTAGCGGGGACACCGGGGAGCTGTTTTTT. Its translation is CASSQVKTSGDTGELFF.

There are a few counts of this clone. The chain uses TRBV11-3 and TRBJ2-5; 7 nucleotides align to TRBD1. From germline, CDR1 is SGHNT and CDR2 YENEEA. Germline trimming cut 0 bases from V and 9 bases from J; bases unmatched to any gene: 13. This CDR3 region has 16 residues. The CDR3 is CASSLDGQVPGQAQYF. The CDR3 nucleotides read TGTGCCAGCAGCTTAGATGGACAGGTGCCTGGGCAGGCCCAGTACTTC.

The chain couples TRBV18 to TRBJ2-7; tentative D call: TRBD1 (5 bases). Germline V gene data show CDR1 as KGHSH and CDR2 as LQKENI. The CDR3 consists of 13 residues. Trimming took 3 bases from V and 6 from J, leaving 12 bases between them. In nucleotides, the CDR3 is TGTGCCAGCTCACCCGACCAGGGTGGCGAGCAGTACTTC. Translated, it gives CASSPDQGGEQYF.

V usage is TRBV6-5 and J usage is TRBJ1-1; 8 bases are shared with TRBD1. V gave up 5 bases and J gave up 4 bases; unmatched junction bases: 9. The germline V gene encodes CDR1 MNHEY and CDR2 SVGAGI. The CDR3 covers 15 residues. CDR3 region: CASSRPGRGPTEAFF. CDR3 nucleotide sequence: TGTGCCAGCAGTAGACCCGGCAGGGGGCCCACTGAAGCTTTCTTT.

This clone showed up just once. V is TRBV7-6 and J is TRBJ2-5, with 12 bases that match TRBD1. J gave up 4 bases and V 4 bases, and 4 bases lay outside the gene matches. The germline V gene has CDR1 SGHVS and CDR2 FNYEAQ. The CDR3 consists of 15 residues. CDR3: CASSSGTGGLETQYF. Written as DNA, the CDR3 is TGTGCCAGCAGCTCCGGGACAGGGGGCTTAGAGACCCAGTACTTC.

The chain carries TRBV7-2 and TRBJ2-3; TRBD2 might be the D (6 bases). The CDR3 runs 15 residues. Trimming removed 0 bases from V and 7 bases from J, with 14 bases in between. Germline lookup yields CDR1 SGHTA and CDR2 FQGNSA. CDR3 amino acids: CASSLAGTGVNTQYF. In DNA, the CDR3 is TGTGCCAGCAGCTTAGCTGGCACGGGGGTGAATACGCAGTATTTT.

In its sample, this clone was seen many times. This chain uses TRBV10-1 with TRBJ1-1; no firm D call. Trimming pared 2 bases from V and 4 bases from J, leaving 11 bases between. The CDR3 covers 14 residues. The germline gives CDR1 WNHNN, CDR2 SYGVQD (reference sequence). The chain's CDR3 is CASSEIGDCTEAFF. CDR3 nucleotide sequence: TGCGCCAGCAGTGAGATAGGAGATTGCACTGAAGCTTTCTTT.

The chain links TRBV5-1 to TRBJ2-1, with 10 bases that match TRBD1. J lost 7 bases, V lost 4 bases, and 5 bases had no gene match. This CDR3 spans 14 amino acids. Germline V gene lookup returns CDR1 SGHRS and CDR2 YFSETQ. The chain's CDR3 is CASSPRQGANEQFF. The CDR3 region has the DNA TGCGCCAGCAGCCCAAGACAGGGGGCAAATGAGCAGTTCTTC.

This clone was picked up a small number of times. This chain connects TRBV28 to TRBJ1-1, with D unclear. In germline, CDR1 is MDHEN, CDR2 SYDVKM. The ends were cut back, 5 bases at V and 7 bases at J, with 11 bases in the middle. This CDR3 comprises 12 residues. The CDR3 bases are TGTGCCAGCAGTGGCCCCGGACTTGAAGCTTTCTTT. Protein product: CASSGPGLEAFF.

This clone appeared a single time. The rearrangement links TRBV19 to TRBJ2-2, with TRBD1 as a possible D gene (7 bases). Between the trimmed V and J ends, which lost 7 bases and 5 bases, there was a span of 20 bases. This CDR3 is 16 amino acids long. Germline lookup yields CDR1 LNHDA and CDR2 SQIVND (reference sequence). This CDR3 is CASKGREAGGTGELFF. CDR3 nucleotide sequence: TGTGCCAGTAAAGGCCGAGAAGCAGGGGGGACCGGGGAGCTGTTTTTT.

The table lists this clone with many counts. J is TRBJ2-5 and V is TRBV4-1; 10 bases map to TRBD2. The CDR3 has 15 residues. Germline assignment: CDR1 MGHRA and CDR2 YSYEKL. The ends lost 4 bases at V and 2 bases at J; junction bases unmatched: 4. CDR3 protein: CASSLAGGIQETQYF. DNA for the CDR3: TGCGCCAGCAGCCTAGCGGGAGGAATACAAGAGACCCAGTACTTC.

The genes are TRBV7-3 and TRBJ2-1, with D possibly matching TRBD2 (6 bases). The CDR3 totals 13 residues. Germline CDR1 is SGHTA and CDR2 is FQGTGA. The V gene lost 3 bases and the J gene lost 8 bases, with 11 bases spanning the gap. CDR3 protein: CASSFSGSHEQFF. In nucleotides, the CDR3 is TGTGCCAGCAGCTTTTCCGGGAGCCATGAGCAGTTCTTC.

Written as DNA, the CDR3 is TGTGCCAGCAGTAAGCGGGAGTACGAGACCCAGTACTTC. It is translated as CASSKREYETQYF. V and J are TRBV27 and TRBJ2-5; 8 bases align to TRBD2. CDR3 length: 13 residues. After removal of 5 bases from V and 5 bases from J, the junction contained 4 bases not matched to a gene. Per germline, CDR1 MNHEY and CDR2 SMNVEV (reference sequence).

The rearrangement uses TRBV15 and TRBJ2-5, with 10 bases identical to TRBD1. Germline V gene sequence: CDR1 LNHNV, CDR2 YYDKDF (reference sequence). V lost 5 bases, J lost 4 bases, and 13 bases stayed unmatched. The CDR3 sequence is 17 residues long. CDR3 loop: CATSRPRGQGGRETQYF. The CDR3 DNA reads TGTGCCACCAGCCGCCCCCGCGGACAGGGGGGGCGAGAGACCCAGTACTTC.